The rows below give T cell receptor beta chains drawn from one sample of a study of CD8 T cells in Susac syndrome. TCRdb redid the calling of the immunoSEQ multiplex PCR reads with MiXCR, one entry per CDR3 protein. Here the sample spans about 120,000 distinct CDR3 sequences, 85% to 95% being singletons. The source material was CD8+ T cells from PBMCs. These receptors came from a human donor in good health. Both conserved end residues are part of each CDR3. A D gene is named only where the DNA matches it firmly. A clone size is listed for some rows: how often the clone was seen (once, few, many), or a class if it is expanded.

D gene	J gene	clone size	V gene	CDR3 DNA	CDR3 protein
-	TRBJ1-5	-	TRBV29-1	TGCAGCGTTGTATTTACAGCTAGCAATCAGCCCCAGCATTTT	CSVVFTASNQPQHF
TRBD1	TRBJ2-1	-	TRBV20-1	TGCAGTGCTAGAGAGTCCAGGGGGAGACTATTAACCTACAATGAGCAGTTCTTC	CSARESRGRLLTYNEQFF
-	TRBJ2-7	-	TRBV27	TGTGCCAGCAGTTTTGGCCCGCTGGGCTACGAGCAGTACTTC	CASSFGPLGYEQYF
-	TRBJ1-1	-	TRBV5-1	TGCGCCAGCAGCTTGAACGTGGTGAACACTGAAGCTTTCTTT	CASSLNVVNTEAFF
TRBD2	TRBJ2-2	-	TRBV4-2	TGTGCCAGCAGCCAAGAGACTAGCGGGAGACGGCGAACCGGGGAGCTGTTTTTT	CASSQETSGRRRTGELFF
TRBD2	TRBJ2-7	-	TRBV7-8	TGTGCCAGCGTCGGACTAGCGGCCTCCTACGAGCAGTACTTC	CASVGLAASYEQYF
-	TRBJ2-3	-	TRBV10-1	TGCGCCAGCAGTGAGGGAACCTACACAGATACGCAGTATTTT	CASSEGTYTDTQYF
-	TRBJ2-7	-	TRBV7-2	TGTGCCAGCAGCTCCTACTACCGACAGGGACTACCAATCTACGAGCAGTACTTC	CASSSYYRQGLPIYEQYF
-	TRBJ2-1	-	TRBV30	TGTGCCTGGGGAGGGTCTGGACGGGCGTCCTACAATGAGCAGTTCTTC	CAWGGSGRASYNEQFF
-	TRBJ2-7	-	TRBV18	TGTGCCAGCTCACCACGTTCAGGGCTCTACGAGCAGTACTTC	CASSPRSGLYEQYF
TRBD1	TRBJ1-6	-	TRBV5-1	TGCGCCAGCAGCCAAGGACAGGGGAGCTCCTATAATTCACCCCTCCACTTT	CASSQGQGSSYNSPLHF
-	TRBJ1-5	-	TRBV5-1	TGCGCCAGCAGCTTGTCGGGGTCTGGCCCCCATCAGCCCCAGCATTTT	CASSLSGSGPHQPQHF
-	TRBJ1-2	-	TRBV30	TGTGCCTGGAGTCGCGCGGACAGACATAACTATGGCTACACCTTC	CAWSRADRHNYGYTF
TRBD1	TRBJ1-3	-	TRBV5-6	TGTGCCAGCAGCATCAGGACAGGGGCTGGAAACACCATATATTTT	CASSIRTGAGNTIYF
TRBD2	TRBJ2-7	-	TRBV25-1	TGTGCCAGCAGTGAATCCCTAGCGGGAGTCGGCGAGCAGTACTTC	CASSESLAGVGEQYF
TRBD2	TRBJ2-1	-	TRBV12-3/TRBV12-4	TGTGCCAGCACCCCAACGGGAGGGCCGAGTGAGCAGTTCTTC	CASTPTGGPSEQFF
TRBD1	TRBJ1-5	once	TRBV6-2/TRBV6-3	TGTGCCAGCAGTTATACGACAGGGTCCGGGCAGCCCCAGCATTTT	CASSYTTGSGQPQHF
-	TRBJ1-3	-	TRBV4-2	TGTGCCAGCAGCCAAGTAACAGGAGCTGGAAACACCATATATTTT	CASSQVTGAGNTIYF
TRBD1	TRBJ2-5	-	TRBV24-1	TGTGCCACCAGTGATTCCGGGACAGGGGGCTCAGAGACCCAGTACTTC	CATSDSGTGGSETQYF
TRBD2	TRBJ2-3	-	TRBV29-1	TGCAGCGGCAGGACTAGCGGAGGCTTCACAGATACGCAGTATTTT	CSGRTSGGFTDTQYF
TRBD1	TRBJ2-5	-	TRBV9	TGTGCCAGCAGCGCGACAGGGGGCGAAGAGACCCAGTACTTC	CASSATGGEETQYF
TRBD2	TRBJ2-1	-	TRBV19	TGTGCCAGTCGGAGGGAGGGCCTCTACAATGAGCAGTTCTTC	CASRREGLYNEQFF
TRBD1	TRBJ2-7	-	TRBV5-4	TGTGCCAGCAGTCCCCGGACAGGGCGGAACGAGCAGTACTTC	CASSPRTGRNEQYF
TRBD2	TRBJ2-3	-	TRBV10-3	TGTGCCATTTCCGAGCGGGGGGGCACAGATACGCAGTATTTT	CAISERGGTDTQYF
-	TRBJ2-1	-	TRBV6-2/TRBV6-3	TGTGCCAGCAGTTACGAGGGACATGGTTACAATGAGCAGTTCTTC	CASSYEGHGYNEQFF
TRBD1	TRBJ2-5	-	TRBV7-2	TGTGCCAGCAGCCGGGACAGGACAGGGGAGACCCAGTACTTC	CASSRDRTGETQYF
TRBD1	TRBJ2-7	-	TRBV2	TGTGCCAGCAGGCGGGACAGGGACTACGAGCAGTACTTC	CASRRDRDYEQYF
-	TRBJ2-7	-	TRBV9	TGTGCCAGCAGCATAGGCGGCTACGAGCAGTACTTC	CASSIGGYEQYF
-	TRBJ2-5	-	TRBV29-1	TGCAGCGTTGCTCTGCGGTTCTCCCAAGAGACCCAGTACTTC	CSVALRFSQETQYF
-	TRBJ1-2	-	TRBV3-1	TGTGCCAGCAGCCCCGGGAGGAATATTAACTATGGCTACACCTTC	CASSPGRNINYGYTF
-	TRBJ2-1	once	TRBV7-2	TGTGCCAGCAGCTTAGTTATGGGGGACGGGCAGTTCTTC	CASSLVMGDGQFF
TRBD1	TRBJ1-1	-	TRBV29-1	TGCAGCGTTGAAGCCGACAGGGCGGAAGCTTTCTTT	CSVEADRAEAFF
TRBD2	TRBJ2-5	-	TRBV19	TGTGCCAGTAGTATAGGAGGCGGGGGGGCCCGAGAGACCCAGTACTTC	CASSIGGGGARETQYF
TRBD1	TRBJ2-5	-	TRBV7-2	TGTGCCAGCAGCTCAATACAGGGGGGCCAAGAGACCCAGTACTTC	CASSSIQGGQETQYF
-	TRBJ2-3	-	TRBV7-2	TGTGCCAGCAGCTTAGAAGGACCTCATACGCAGTATTTT	CASSLEGPHTQYF
-	TRBJ1-1	-	TRBV7-2	TGTGCCAGCAGCTCGGGGGACAATTTCGGAGGAAGGACTGAAGCTTTCTTT	CASSSGDNFGGRTEAFF
-	TRBJ2-3	few	TRBV25-1	TGTGCCAGTGGGGGGGATACGCAGTATTTT	CASGGDTQYF
-	TRBJ2-1	-	TRBV4-3	TGCGCCAGCAGCCAAGTTGGAGAGTCTGAGCAGTTCTTC	CASSQVGESEQFF
-	TRBJ2-2	-	TRBV4-3	TGCGCCAGCAGCCAATCTAGGGCCCCCACCGGGGAGCTGTTTTTT	CASSQSRAPTGELFF